This entry is about one T cell receptor (beta chain). The repertoire was sequenced with immunoSEQ multiplex PCR; TCRdb's copy has only in-frame clones and lacks some. The table records 250,000 or so clones, more than 85% of them present only once. The data were taken from a study of blood T cell repertoires in COVID-19. Everyone who took part was about 18 to 90 years old, and they came from some 23 US areas. The sequencing input was PBMCs or T cells enriched from blood (not recorded which). This clonotype was sampled from a man aged 35 to 55 who had been exposed to COVID-19.

Written as DNA, the CDR3 is TGTGCCACCAGCAGAGGGAGCTATGGCTACACCTTC. It specifies CATSRGSYGYTF. The J gene is TRBJ1-2, the V gene TRBV15; no firm D call. In germline, CDR1 is LNHNV, CDR2 YYDKDF (reference sequence). V was pared by 1 base and J by 4 bases, with 4 bases between. CDR3 size: 12 residues. The complete variable domain, with remaining parts taken from reference TRBV15 and TRBJ1-2, reads DAMVIQNPRYQVTQFGKPVTLSCSQTLNHNVMYWYQQKSSQAPKLLFHYYDKDFNNEADTPDNFQSRRPNTSFCFLDIRSPGLGDTAMYLCATSRGSYGYTFGSGTRLTVV.